The T cell receptor (beta chain) described here comes from a study of cytomegalovirus exposure and HLA in healthy donors. PCR used 60 Vbeta primers and 13 Jbeta primers. The repertoire was sequenced with immunoSEQ multiplex PCR; TCRdb's copy has only in-frame clones and lacks some. The profile shows fewer than 150,000 clones, over 70% of them singletons. This CDR3 contains 16 residues. The J segment lost 7 bases and the V segment lost 2 bases, leaving 10 bases of the junction unmatched. Germline CDR1 reads MNHNS; CDR2 reads SASEGT. The V and J genes are TRBV6-1 and TRBJ2-1, with TRBD1 matching 8 bases. The TCR was taken from a man aged 40-55 years in good health and CMV-seronegative. The source material was PBMCs. The CDR3 bases are TGTGCCAGCAGTGAAAGACCAGGGGGCTCTTGGAATGAGCAGTTCTTC. It encodes CASSERPGGSWNEQFF.